The text below deals with one T cell receptor (beta chain). Its target is not known. This entry is derived from a study of tumor-infiltrating lymphocytes in localized non-small cell lung cancer. Whole-study context: The cohort mixed smokers and never-smokers, several histologies, and some post-neoadjuvant-chemotherapy samples. Each patient gave resected tumor and non-adjacent uninvolved lung tissue.

The data were produced by immunoSEQ multiplex PCR, yet TCRdb's version contains in-frame clones alone and is incomplete. Of 8,000 to 10,000 clones listed, 60% to 80% are singletons. Overall study findings and caveats: Only some patients had TCR sequencing, depending on available tissue. T-cell fraction did not differ between immunotypes IM1 and IM2.

This clonotype originated in a human donor with non-small cell lung cancer. Specimen: uninvolved lung tissue not adjacent to the tumor.

This CDR3 reads CASSISSGGAFSTDTQYF. For the CDR3, the DNA is TGTGCCAGTAGTATAAGTAGCGGGGGAGCCTTTAGCACAGATACGCAGTATTTT. The gene calls are TRBV19 and TRBJ2-3; 9 nucleotides match TRBD2. Germline CDR1 LNHDA, CDR2 SQIVND (reference sequence). V shed 2 bases, J shed 0 bases, and the junction held 9 bases outside the gene matches. The CDR3 has 18 amino acids.